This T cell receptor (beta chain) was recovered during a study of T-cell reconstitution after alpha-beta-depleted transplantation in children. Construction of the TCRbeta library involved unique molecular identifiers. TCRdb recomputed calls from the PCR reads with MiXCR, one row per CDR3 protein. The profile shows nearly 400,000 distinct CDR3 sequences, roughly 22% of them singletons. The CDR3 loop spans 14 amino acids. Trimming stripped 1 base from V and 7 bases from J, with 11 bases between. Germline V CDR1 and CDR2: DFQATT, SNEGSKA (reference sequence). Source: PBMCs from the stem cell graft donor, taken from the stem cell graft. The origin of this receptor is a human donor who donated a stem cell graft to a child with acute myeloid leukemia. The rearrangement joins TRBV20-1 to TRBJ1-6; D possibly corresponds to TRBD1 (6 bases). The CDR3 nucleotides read TGCAGTGCTAGAGTTGGGACATGGAATTCACCCCTCCACTTT. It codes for CSARVGTWNSPLHF.